The 3 T cell receptor beta chains below were found in one sample sequenced in a study of OX40 agonist ivuxolimab in advanced cancers. TCRdb's table, derived via immunoSEQ multiplex PCR, lists solely in-frame clones and lacks some. The table has fewer than 100,000 clones, roughly nine tenths seen once. The specimen was CD4+ or CD8+ T cells sorted from blood, collected in a trial of the OX40 agonist ivuxolimab. The source is an adult with an advanced solid tumor such as melanoma, head and neck, liver or kidney cancer.

The genes are TRBV4-2 and TRBJ1-1, with D hard to call. Germline CDR1 LGHNA, CDR2 YNFKEQ. V lost 4 bases to trimming and J lost 1 base, with 16 bases between them. The CDR3 is made up of 16 amino acids. As DNA, the CDR3 is TGTGCCAGCAGCCTAAGGTCTATGAATGAGAACACTGAAGCTTTCTTT. Protein product: CASSLRSMNENTEAFF.

The chain carries TRBV9 and TRBJ1-3; 8 nucleotides match TRBD1. This CDR3 is 15 amino acids long. Per germline, CDR1 SGDLS and CDR2 YYNGEE. The V gene end was trimmed by 1 base and the J gene end by 4 bases; junction bases not matched to a gene: 4. CDR3 bases: TGTGCCAGCAGCGTACAGGGGGCGTTCGGAAACACCATATATTTT. It specifies CASSVQGAFGNTIYF.

This chain uses TRBV28 with TRBJ2-7; TRBD2 matches 8 bases. The germline CDR1 and CDR2 sequences are MDHEN and SYDVKM. CDR3 length: 16 residues. J was trimmed by 6 bases and V by 5 bases; bases with no gene match: 15. The CDR3 loop is CASSPRSGTRGGEQYF. The CDR3 DNA reads as TGTGCCAGCAGTCCCCGGTCCGGGACTAGGGGAGGCGAGCAGTACTTC.